Shown below are 4 T cell receptor beta chains from a single sample sequenced in a study of human T cells and chemical hapten exposure. Each CDR3 protein gets one entry after TCRdb re-called the RACE reads with MiXCR. The sample has 350,000 to 400,000 distinct CDR3 sequences, 5% to 6.5% seen once. Time point defined: pre-sensitization, week 0. Sample treatment: therapeutic diphenylcyclopropenone sensitization with weekly scalp DPC. The material was whole blood, obtained in connection with sensitization to the hapten diphenylcyclopropenone (DPC). Receptor source: a woman between 50 and 59 years old with alopecia areata. Some clones in this sample may be carry-over from other donors' samples.

The table lists this clonotype with many counts. The J gene is TRBJ2-7, the V gene TRBV20-1; 10 nucleotides agree with TRBD2. CDR1 is DFQATT and CDR2 is SNEGSKA in the germline V gene (reference sequence). This CDR3 has 16 amino acids. V trimming: 0 bases; J trimming: 0 bases; junction bases outside the gene matches: 5. The CDR3 protein is CSARDPLAGDSYEQYF. The CDR3 DNA sequence: TGCAGTGCTAGAGATCCCCTAGCGGGGGACTCCTACGAGCAGTACTTC.

Only a few counts were recorded for this clonotype. The V gene is TRBV20-1, the J gene TRBJ2-5; D gene unclear. This CDR3 is 11 amino acids long. Trimming removed 1 base at V and 5 bases at J, with 5 bases between. CDR1 and CDR2 from the germline V gene are DFQATT and SNEGSKA (reference sequence). The CDR3, as DNA: TGCAGTGCTAGAGTTCGTGAGACCCAGTACTTC. Residues: CSARVRETQYF.

The chain combines TRBV9 with TRBJ1-1; D is undetermined. Trimming pared 1 base from V and 2 bases from J, leaving 6 bases between. The CDR3 is made up of 13 amino acids. From germline, CDR1 is SGDLS and CDR2 YYNGEE. The CDR3: CASSVNPNTEAFF. DNA for the CDR3: TGTGCCAGCAGCGTAAACCCTAACACTGAAGCTTTCTTT. The full variable domain, in which reference TRBV9 and TRBJ1-1 provide the parts outside the CDR3, is DSGVTQTPKHLITATGQRVTLRCSPRSGDLSVYWYQQSLDQGLQFLIQYYNGEERAKGNILERFSAQQFPDLHSELNLSSLELGDSALYFCASSVNPNTEAFFGQGTRLTVV.

In this sample, this clonotype turned up many times. This sequence joins TRBV7-2 and TRBJ2-1; D remains unclear. V was shortened by 7 bases and J by 0 bases, with 13 bases between the two germline ends. This CDR3 region has 15 residues. CDR1 and CDR2 from the germline V gene are SGHTA and FQGNSA. The CDR3: CASNADGSSYNEQFF. CDR3 in DNA: TGTGCCAGCAACGCCGACGGTAGCTCCTACAATGAGCAGTTCTTC.